This T cell receptor (beta chain) stems from a study of response to subunit inactivated influenza vaccine. The study, taken as a whole, reports: It was suggested by the authors that few new T cells are recruited by each seasonal influenza vaccination.

TCRdb processed the RT-PCR reads anew with MiXCR; each CDR3 protein has one entry. The sample carries approximately 700,000 distinct CDR3 sequences, around a sixth recorded once. There are a few counts of this clonotype. Its antigen remains unknown. The clonotype originates from a man in his forties or fifties who received an inactivated influenza vaccine. Sequenced here: PBMCs from blood, sampled about 13 days after vaccination.

CDR3 sequence (DNA): TGTGCCAGCTCACCTCCGGGCAGGGGGAATGAAAAACTGTTTTTT. Amino acid sequence: CASSPPGRGNEKLFF. V is TRBV18 and J is TRBJ1-4, with 7 positions matching TRBD1. This CDR3 is 15 amino acids long. The germline V gene has CDR1 KGHSH and CDR2 LQKENI. With V trimmed by 3 bases and J by 5 bases, 6 bases remained unmatched.